Each of the 29 T cell receptor beta chains below was sequenced from the same sample in a study of OX40 agonist ivuxolimab in advanced cancers. Measured with immunoSEQ multiplex PCR; TCRdb has only the in-frame clones, and not every one. The profile shows some 90,000 clones, approximately 91% of them singletons. This material consisted of CD4+ or CD8+ T cells sorted from blood, taken in a trial of the OX40 agonist ivuxolimab. These receptors were collected from an adult with an advanced solid tumor such as melanoma, head and neck, liver or kidney cancer.

This sequence joins TRBV7-3 and TRBJ2-3; possible D gene TRBD1, 5 bases. The length of the CDR3 is 15 residues. With 1 base removed from V and 1 base from J, the gap between germline ends came to 9 bases. Germline lookup yields CDR1 SGHTA and CDR2 FQGTGA. CDR3 amino acids: CASSLKLGGTDTQYF. The DNA of the CDR3 is TGTGCCAGCAGCTTAAAGCTAGGGGGCACAGATACGCAGTATTTT. The full variable domain, completed using reference TRBV7-3 and TRBJ2-3, is GAGVSQTPSNKVTEKGKYVELRCDPISGHTALYWYRQSLGQGPEFLIYFQGTGAADDSGLPNDRFFAVRPEGSVSTLKIQRTERGDSAVYLCASSLKLGGTDTQYFGPGTRLTVL.

The V call is TRBV30, the J call TRBJ2-7, with D possibly matching TRBD1 (6 bases). V lost 5 bases and J lost 2, with 19 bases in between. Germline-derived CDR1 and CDR2 are GTSNPN and SVGIG (reference sequence). The CDR3 sequence is 15 residues long. Written as DNA, the CDR3 is TGTGCCTGGTCCCTTGGGGCAGGGGCTCCCTACGAGCAGTACTTC. Translation: CAWSLGAGAPYEQYF.

V gene TRBV19 combines with J gene TRBJ2-6; a weak D match, TRBD2 (6 bases). Germline values: CDR1 LNHDA, CDR2 SQIVND (reference sequence). V was pared by 4 bases and J by 2 bases, with 9 bases between. The CDR3 has 15 amino acids. This chain's CDR3 is CASSSPGAGANVLTF. Written as DNA, the CDR3 is TGTGCCAGTAGTAGTCCGGGGGCTGGGGCCAACGTCCTGACTTTC.

This chain's CDR3 is CASNKQAGYFNEQFF. Here the CDR3 DNA reads TGTGCCAGCAACAAACAGGCTGGGTATTTCAATGAGCAGTTCTTC. This chain joins TRBV2 and TRBJ2-1, with D possibly TRBD1 on 5 matching bases. The ends were cut back, 7 bases at V and 6 bases at J, with 19 bases in the middle. Per germline, CDR1 SNHLY and CDR2 FYNNEI. This CDR3 is built from 15 residues.

This chain joins TRBV7-3 and TRBJ2-5; D could derive from TRBD1 or TRBD2 (6 bases each). The CDR3 consists of 17 residues. V was trimmed by 1 base and J by 5 bases, leaving 20 bases between them. Germline lookup yields CDR1 SGHTA and CDR2 FQGTGA. The CDR3 bases are TGTGCCAGCAGCTTAAAAAGTGGCCCCGGGGGCTGGGAGACCCAGTACTTC. Protein product: CASSLKSGPGGWETQYF.

This chain links TRBV6-6 with TRBJ1-2, with unresolved D. Germline lookup yields CDR1 MNHNY and CDR2 SVGAGI (reference sequence). Trimming removed 6 bases from V and 6 bases from J, with 14 bases in between. The CDR3 has 13 residues. CDR3 coding DNA: TGTGCCAGCAGCCTGAGGTGGGCTGATGGCTACACCTTC. Residues: CASSLRWADGYTF.

The rearrangement uses TRBV5-8 and TRBJ2-2; 13 bases agree with TRBD2. The CDR3 consists of 16 residues. Trimming removed 4 bases from V and 5 bases from J; junction bases left unmatched: 5. Germline loops: CDR1 SGHTS, CDR2 YDEGEE. The CDR3 sequence is CASSPPGLAGTGELFF. For the CDR3, the DNA is TGTGCCAGCAGCCCACCGGGACTAGCGGGAACCGGGGAGCTGTTTTTT.

This sequence joins TRBV19 and TRBJ2-3; possibly TRBD2 for D (6 bases). V lost 5 bases and J lost 2, with 14 bases in between. The CDR3 consists of 15 residues. The germline V gene has CDR1 LNHDA and CDR2 SQIVND (reference sequence). CDR3 loop: CASSLLAAPTDTQYF. The CDR3 bases are TGTGCCAGTAGTTTGTTAGCGGCCCCCACAGATACGCAGTATTTT.

The V and J genes are TRBV7-9 and TRBJ2-5; a weak D match, TRBD2 (5 bases). This CDR3 is built from 14 residues. Germline V gene sequence: CDR1 SEHNR, CDR2 FQNEAQ (reference sequence). Trimming removed 5 bases at V and 1 base at J, with 11 bases between. DNA for the CDR3: TGTGCCAGCAGCCCCAAGCGGTTCCAAGAGACCCAGTACTTC. Translated: CASSPKRFQETQYF.

The chain is built from TRBV7-2 and TRBJ1-1, with D unclear. V lost 5 bases to trimming and J lost 1 base, with 8 bases between them. Germline lookup yields CDR1 SGHTA and CDR2 FQGNSA. This CDR3 is 13 amino acids long. This CDR3 is CASSIDRNTEAFF. CDR3 coding DNA: TGTGCCAGCAGCATAGATCGGAACACTGAAGCTTTCTTT.

This sequence joins TRBV9 and TRBJ1-3, with D maybe TRBD1 (5 bases). The CDR3 is 16 residues long. CDR1 SGDLS and CDR2 YYNGEE come from the germline V gene. Trimming took 1 base from V and 0 from J, leaving 11 bases between them. The DNA for the CDR3 is TGTGCCAGCAGCGTACAGGGATCCCTCTCTGGAAACACCATATATTTT. Its protein product is CASSVQGSLSGNTIYF.

The chain recombines TRBV6-5 with TRBJ1-6; no firm D call. V was clipped by 6 bases and J by 15 bases, with 15 bases between them. Germline V CDR1 and CDR2: MNHEY, SVGAGI. The CDR3 extends over 12 amino acids. CDR3 amino acids: CASRRTGGSLHF. The CDR3 DNA reads TGTGCCAGCAGGCGGACGGGCGGAAGCCTCCACTTT.

The gene calls are TRBV7-8 and TRBJ1-1; 10 bases match TRBD1. The J segment lost 5 bases and the V segment lost 5 bases, leaving 8 bases of the junction unmatched. The CDR3 sequence is 15 residues long. Germline CDR1 reads SGHVS; CDR2 reads FQNEAQ. CDR3 in amino acids: CASSADRGRYTEAFF. For the CDR3, the DNA is TGTGCCAGCAGCGCAGACAGGGGGCGTTATACTGAAGCTTTCTTT.

The table lists this clone with a few counts. The chain recombines TRBV19 with TRBJ1-3; unclear D gene. Germline V gene sequence: CDR1 LNHDA, CDR2 SQIVND (reference sequence). The CDR3 covers 15 residues. V lost 7 bases to trimming and J lost 0 bases, with 13 bases between them. CDR3 sequence: CASTPDMFSGNTIYF. As DNA, the CDR3 is TGTGCCAGTACCCCTGACATGTTCTCTGGAAACACCATATATTTT. The full variable domain, in which reference TRBV19 and TRBJ1-3 provide the parts outside the CDR3, is DGGITQSPKYLFRKEGQNVTLSCEQNLNHDAMYWYRQDPGQGLRLIYYSQIVNDFQKGDIAEGYSVSREKKESFPLTVTSAQKNPTAFYLCASTPDMFSGNTIYFGEGSWLTVV.

The table lists this clone with a count of one. The J gene is TRBJ1-1, the V gene TRBV11-2; no clear D gene. There are 16 residues in the CDR3. V was shortened by 1 base and J by 1 base, with 13 bases between the two germline ends. Germline CDR1 SGHAT, CDR2 FQNNGV. The CDR3: CASSLATASANTEAFF. The CDR3 DNA reads TGTGCCAGCAGCTTAGCCACAGCAAGTGCGAACACTGAAGCTTTCTTT.

J is TRBJ1-2 and V is TRBV27, with D unresolved. Trimming removed 3 bases from V and 2 bases from J, with 7 bases in between. This CDR3 has 13 residues. Germline CDR1 reads MNHEY; CDR2 reads SMNVEV (reference sequence). This CDR3 is CASSFRANYGYTF. As DNA, the CDR3 is TGTGCCAGCAGTTTTAGGGCGAACTATGGCTACACCTTC.

The CDR3 here is CASSDGPNNSPLHF. The CDR3 coding sequence is TGTGCCAGCAGTGACGGACCCAATAATTCACCCCTCCACTTT. The rearrangement uses TRBV2 and TRBJ1-6, with no clear D. CDR1 SNHLY and CDR2 FYNNEI come from the germline V gene. The V end was cut by 3 bases, the J end by 5 bases, with 8 bases between. The length of the CDR3 is 14 residues.

This clone showed up just once. CDR3 region: CASSPETWTVSNEKLFF. The CDR3 DNA is TGTGCCAGCTCACCCGAGACCTGGACAGTTTCTAATGAAAAACTGTTTTTT. The genes are TRBV18 and TRBJ1-4; weak D call: TRBD1 (6 bases). This CDR3 comprises 17 residues. Germline-derived CDR1 and CDR2 are KGHSH and LQKENI. V lost 3 bases, J lost 3 bases, and 17 bases lay in between.

Written as DNA, the CDR3 is TGCGCCAGCAGTCGACAACCGGGACAGGCGTCCTACGAGCAGTACTTC. It codes for CASSRQPGQASYEQYF. The rearrangement uses TRBV4-1 and TRBJ2-7; 8 bases line up with TRBD1. Germline loops: CDR1 MGHRA, CDR2 YSYEKL. The trim removed 6 bases at V and 1 base at J, leaving 11 bases unmatched. The CDR3 covers 16 residues.

This clone turned up a few times. The chain recombines TRBV2 with TRBJ2-5; D is unresolved. Germline CDR1 reads SNHLY; CDR2 reads FYNNEI. V was shortened by 4 bases and J by 5 bases, with 5 bases between the two germline ends. The CDR3 is made up of 11 amino acids. The CDR3 region is CASSVWETQYF. In DNA form, the CDR3 reads TGTGCCAGCAGTGTTTGGGAGACCCAGTACTTC.

This clone was seen a handful of times. This chain connects TRBV19 to TRBJ2-2; 7 nucleotides agree with TRBD2. V dropped 4 bases and J dropped 2; count of bases not matched to a gene: 4. This CDR3 has 15 amino acids. Germline V gene data show CDR1 as LNHDA and CDR2 as SQIVND (reference sequence). CDR3 nucleotides: TGTGCCAGTAGTAGGGGGGGACCCAACACCGGGGAGCTGTTTTTT. Encoded protein: CASSRGGPNTGELFF.

This clone occurred once. The rearrangement uses TRBV7-8 and TRBJ2-1; TRBD2 agrees at 16 bases. Germline V gene sequence: CDR1 SGHVS, CDR2 FQNEAQ. Trimming at V came to 5 bases and at J to 8 bases, leaving 9 bases not matched to a gene. The CDR3 length is 17 residues. The CDR3 bases are TGTGCCAGCAGCCTAGGGACTAGCGGGAGGGCGGGGGATGAGCAGTTCTTC. Residues: CASSLGTSGRAGDEQFF.

The chain is built from TRBV18 and TRBJ2-1, with 8 nucleotides matching TRBD1. V gave up 4 bases and J gave up 2 bases; unmatched junction bases: 4. Germline V gives CDR1 KGHSH, CDR2 LQKENI. This CDR3 has 15 residues. Written as DNA, the CDR3 is TGTGCCAGCTCACAGGGGACAGGAACCTACAATGAGCAGTTCTTC. Residues: CASSQGTGTYNEQFF.

This chain uses TRBV5-4 with TRBJ2-5, with TRBD2 matching 10 bases. This CDR3 has 15 amino acids. Trimming at V came to 4 bases and at J to 3 bases, leaving 6 bases not matched to a gene. CDR1 is SGHNT, CDR2 YYREEE, per germline (reference sequence). For the CDR3, the DNA is TGTGCCAGCAGCCCCCGGACTAGCGGCAAAGAGACCCAGTACTTC. Translated: CASSPRTSGKETQYF.

This rearrangement joins TRBV28 to TRBJ2-1, with 8 bases lining up with TRBD1. Germline-derived CDR1 and CDR2 are MDHEN and SYDVKM. The CDR3 contains 15 residues. V was clipped by 3 bases and J by 7 bases; unmatched bases: 8. The CDR3 here is CASSFTLRGHNEQFF. The CDR3 DNA follows: TGTGCCAGCAGTTTCACCCTCAGGGGGCATAATGAGCAGTTCTTC.

The chain is built from TRBV18 and TRBJ2-3; 7 bases map to TRBD2. The CDR3 sequence is 16 residues long. V shed 3 bases and J 6 bases; nucleotides not matched to a gene: 12. Germline V lookup: CDR1 KGHSH, CDR2 LQKENI. The CDR3 protein is CASSPPERGVEDTQYF. CDR3 DNA sequence: TGTGCCAGCTCACCTCCCGAGCGGGGTGTTGAGGATACGCAGTATTTT.

The table lists this clone with a count of one. The J gene is TRBJ2-5, the V gene TRBV7-3; 10 positions agree with TRBD2. The CDR3 is 17 residues long. The germline gives CDR1 SGHTA, CDR2 FQGTGA. V lost 5 bases to trimming and J lost 4 bases; unmatched junction nucleotides: 13. CDR3 DNA: TGTGCCAGCAGCCAGGGTCGGGCTAGCGGGAGACGAGAGACCCAGTACTTC. It specifies CASSQGRASGRRETQYF.

V is TRBV4-2 and J is TRBJ2-1; 8 nucleotides align to TRBD2. Germline CDR1 is LGHNA and CDR2 is YNFKEQ. V dropped 8 bases and J dropped 5; count of bases not matched to a gene: 11. The CDR3 runs to 15 residues. DNA of the CDR3: TGTGCCAGCGGTCCCGGACTAGCTATTAACAATGAGCAGTTCTTC. Protein sequence: CASGPGLAINNEQFF.

The chain joins TRBV21-1 to TRBJ2-1; the table's TRBD1 call for D was not verified on the DNA. TRBV21-1 is marked as a pseudogene. The CDR3 has 16 amino acids. The CDR3 DNA is TGTGCCAGCAGCAAAGCGCTTGAGGGGGCGCTCAATGAGCAGTTCTTC. The encoded protein is CASSKALEGALNEQFF.